These T cell receptor beta chains were read from a single sample in a study of T cell clonotyping in hematopoietic cell transplantation. This table comes from immunoSEQ multiplex PCR, and its TCRdb copy is limited to in-frame clones, with some not included. The repertoire holds 15,000 to 20,000 clones, with under 85% as singletons. Sequencing was carried out using peripheral blood mononuclear cells. These receptors were taken from a man between 60 and 70 years old in good health. Some clones in this sample may be carry-over from other donors' samples. Each CDR3 is given with its conserved first and last residue. A D gene is named only where the DNA matches it firmly. A clone size is listed for some rows: how often the clone was seen (once, few, many), or a class if it is expanded.

v_call: TRBV4-3; d_call: TRBD1; clone_size: once; cdr3_length: 16; j_call: TRBJ1-2; cdr3_aa: CASSQVGQGAGYGYTF; cdr3_nt: TGCGCCAGCAGCCAAGTGGGACAGGGTGCGGGCTATGGCTACACCTTC
v_call: TRBV9; d_call: .; clone_size: .; cdr3_length: 15; j_call: TRBJ1-3; cdr3_aa: CASSVDFRGGNTIYF; cdr3_nt: TGTGCCAGCAGCGTAGATTTCAGGGGAGGAAACACCATATATTTT
v_call: TRBV19; d_call: TRBD1; clone_size: .; cdr3_length: 13; j_call: TRBJ2-7; cdr3_aa: CASSGTGVSEQYF; cdr3_nt: TGTGCCAGCTCCGGGACAGGGGTATCCGAGCAGTACTTC
v_call: TRBV7-8; d_call: .; clone_size: once; cdr3_length: 16; j_call: TRBJ1-1; cdr3_aa: CASSSHPRTASAEAFF; cdr3_nt: TGTGCCAGCAGCTCCCACCCGAGGACGGCAAGCGCTGAAGCTTTCTTT
v_call: TRBV6-5; d_call: .; clone_size: .; cdr3_length: 14; j_call: TRBJ1-1; cdr3_aa: CASSYEGLNTEAFF; cdr3_nt: TGTGCCAGCAGTTACGAGGGCTTGAACACTGAAGCTTTCTTT
v_call: TRBV5-6; d_call: .; clone_size: medium-sized; cdr3_length: 16; j_call: TRBJ1-3; cdr3_aa: CASSSHRAVAGNTIYF; cdr3_nt: TGTGCCAGCAGCTCTCACAGGGCTGTGGCTGGAAACACCATATATTTT
v_call: TRBV5-6; d_call: .; clone_size: few; cdr3_length: 15; j_call: TRBJ2-7; cdr3_aa: CASSLQFLVNYEQYF; cdr3_nt: TGTGCCAGCAGCTTGCAGTTTCTGGTCAACTACGAGCAGTACTTC
v_call: TRBV10-1; d_call: .; clone_size: .; cdr3_length: 12; j_call: TRBJ1-6; cdr3_aa: CASSYGGTPLHF; cdr3_nt: TGCGCCAGCAGCTATGGAGGTACACCCCTCCACTTT
v_call: TRBV29-1; d_call: .; clone_size: once; cdr3_length: 13; j_call: TRBJ1-1; cdr3_aa: CSVLAGRSTEAFF; cdr3_nt: TGCAGCGTTCTAGCCGGTCGGAGCACTGAAGCTTTCTTT
v_call: TRBV25-1; d_call: .; clone_size: .; cdr3_length: 13; j_call: TRBJ1-2; cdr3_aa: CASSGRGWEGYTF; cdr3_nt: TGTGCCAGCAGTGGCCGGGGATGGGAGGGCTACACCTTC
v_call: TRBV5-4; d_call: TRBD1; clone_size: .; cdr3_length: 16; j_call: TRBJ2-2; cdr3_aa: CASSARDRTNTGELFF; cdr3_nt: TGTGCCAGCAGCGCCCGGGACAGGACGAACACCGGGGAGCTGTTTTTT
v_call: TRBV7-6; d_call: TRBD1; clone_size: .; cdr3_length: 15; j_call: TRBJ1-1; cdr3_aa: CASSHRTGRNTEAFF; cdr3_nt: TGTGCCAGCAGCCACCGGACAGGGAGGAACACTGAAGCTTTCTTT
v_call: TRBV29-1; d_call: .; clone_size: .; cdr3_length: 10; j_call: TRBJ1-3; cdr3_aa: CSVGGNTIYF; cdr3_nt: TGCAGCGTAGGGGGAAACACCATATATTTT
v_call: TRBV5-4; d_call: TRBD2; clone_size: .; cdr3_length: 15; j_call: TRBJ2-7; cdr3_aa: CASSSSAGGIYEQYF; cdr3_nt: TGTGCCAGCAGCTCCTCTGCGGGAGGGATCTACGAGCAGTACTTC
v_call: TRBV7-8; d_call: TRBD2; clone_size: .; cdr3_length: 12; j_call: TRBJ2-3; cdr3_aa: CASGRGADTQYF; cdr3_nt: TGTGCCAGCGGCCGGGGGGCAGATACGCAGTATTTT
v_call: TRBV7-9; d_call: .; clone_size: once; cdr3_length: 16; j_call: TRBJ1-4; cdr3_aa: CASSPVGRGGNEKLFF; cdr3_nt: TGTGCCAGCAGCCCGGTGGGCAGGGGCGGCAATGAAAAACTGTTTTTT
v_call: TRBV19; d_call: TRBD1; clone_size: .; cdr3_length: 13; j_call: TRBJ1-5; cdr3_aa: CASSGQVNQPQHF; cdr3_nt: TGTGCCAGTAGTGGACAGGTCAATCAGCCCCAGCATTTT
v_call: TRBV25-1; d_call: TRBD1; clone_size: .; cdr3_length: 17; j_call: TRBJ2-7; cdr3_aa: CASSANKLDRGSYEQYF; cdr3_nt: TGTGCCAGCAGTGCCAACAAACTCGACAGGGGCAGCTACGAGCAGTACTTC
v_call: TRBV29-1; d_call: .; clone_size: .; cdr3_length: 15; j_call: TRBJ2-2; cdr3_aa: CSVEGVEADTGELFF; cdr3_nt: TGCAGCGTTGAAGGGGTCGAAGCTGACACCGGGGAGCTGTTTTTT
v_call: TRBV28; d_call: TRBD1; clone_size: .; cdr3_length: 15; j_call: TRBJ2-7; cdr3_aa: CASSPQGASSYEQYF; cdr3_nt: TGTGCCAGCAGTCCCCAGGGGGCTAGCTCCTACGAGCAGTACTTC
v_call: TRBV30; d_call: .; clone_size: .; cdr3_length: 13; j_call: TRBJ2-7; cdr3_aa: CAWSVIGIREQYF; cdr3_nt: TGTGCCTGGAGTGTAATTGGCATCAGGGAGCAGTACTTC
v_call: TRBV29-1; d_call: .; clone_size: .; cdr3_length: 12; j_call: TRBJ2-7; cdr3_aa: CSVVGAPYEQYF; cdr3_nt: TGCAGCGTTGTGGGGGCGCCCTACGAGCAGTACTTC
v_call: TRBV30; d_call: .; clone_size: once; cdr3_length: 14; j_call: TRBJ2-5; cdr3_aa: CAWSGDTGRKTQYF; cdr3_nt: TGTGCCTGGAGTGGGGACACAGGAAGAAAGACCCAGTACTTC
v_call: TRBV11-3; d_call: .; clone_size: .; cdr3_length: 15; j_call: TRBJ2-7; cdr3_aa: CASSAWDMSSYEQYF; cdr3_nt: TGTGCCAGCAGCGCATGGGACATGAGCTCCTACGAGCAGTACTTC
v_call: TRBV19; d_call: .; clone_size: .; cdr3_length: 17; j_call: TRBJ1-2; cdr3_aa: CASSTSQNPRGANGYTF; cdr3_nt: TGTGCCAGTAGTACCAGCCAAAATCCGAGGGGGGCCAATGGCTACACCTTC
v_call: TRBV4-2; d_call: .; clone_size: .; cdr3_length: 18; j_call: TRBJ1-5; cdr3_aa: CASSQAAIRDYSNQPQHF; cdr3_nt: TGTGCCAGCAGCCAAGCTGCGATCAGGGATTATAGCAATCAGCCCCAGCATTTT
v_call: TRBV30; d_call: .; clone_size: .; cdr3_length: 15; j_call: TRBJ2-7; cdr3_aa: CAWRGYALSNYEQYF; cdr3_nt: TGTGCCTGGAGGGGCTATGCACTCAGCAACTACGAGCAGTACTTC
v_call: TRBV5-1; d_call: TRBD1; clone_size: .; cdr3_length: 16; j_call: TRBJ2-1; cdr3_aa: CASSLGQGVSYNEQFF; cdr3_nt: TGCGCCAGCAGCTTGGGGCAGGGGGTCTCCTACAATGAGCAGTTCTTC
v_call: TRBV7-8; d_call: .; clone_size: .; cdr3_length: 13; j_call: TRBJ2-7; cdr3_aa: CASSPKGPYEQYF; cdr3_nt: TGTGCCAGCAGCCCTAAGGGGCCTTACGAGCAGTACTTC
v_call: TRBV30; d_call: TRBD1; clone_size: .; cdr3_length: 18; j_call: TRBJ2-7; cdr3_aa: CAWSVVPNYGTGGDEQYF; cdr3_nt: TGTGCCTGGAGTGTGGTCCCGAACTACGGGACAGGGGGCGACGAGCAGTACTTC
v_call: TRBV11-2; d_call: .; clone_size: once; cdr3_length: 17; j_call: TRBJ2-7; cdr3_aa: CASSLDWQDSITYEQYF; cdr3_nt: TGTGCCAGCAGCTTAGATTGGCAGGACAGCATAACCTACGAGCAGTACTTC
v_call: TRBV7-8; d_call: .; clone_size: .; cdr3_length: 16; j_call: TRBJ2-7; cdr3_aa: CASSLALPRGFYEQYF; cdr3_nt: TGTGCCAGCAGCTTAGCCCTACCACGGGGATTCTACGAGCAGTACTTC
v_call: TRBV6-6; d_call: .; clone_size: .; cdr3_length: 14; j_call: TRBJ1-2; cdr3_aa: CASSDLNGAGMNTF; cdr3_nt: TGTGCCAGCAGTGACCTCAATGGAGCGGGGATGAACACCTTC
v_call: TRBV6-5; d_call: TRBD1; clone_size: .; cdr3_length: 14; j_call: TRBJ2-7; cdr3_aa: CASSGTGVSYEQYF; cdr3_nt: TGTGCCAGCAGCGGGACAGGGGTGTCCTACGAGCAGTACTTC
v_call: TRBV30; d_call: .; clone_size: .; cdr3_length: 14; j_call: TRBJ2-7; cdr3_aa: CAWSLEQGSYEQYF; cdr3_nt: TGTGCCTGGAGTTTAGAACAGGGCTCCTACGAGCAGTACTTC
v_call: TRBV27; d_call: .; clone_size: .; cdr3_length: 15; j_call: TRBJ1-6; cdr3_aa: CATAPEGGSNSPLHF; cdr3_nt: TGTGCCACGGCCCCTGAGGGGGGTTCTAATTCACCCCTCCACTTT
v_call: TRBV9; d_call: TRBD1; clone_size: .; cdr3_length: 16; j_call: TRBJ1-2; cdr3_aa: CASSVTLSGTGFGYTF; cdr3_nt: TGTGCCAGCAGCGTAACTCTCTCCGGGACAGGTTTTGGCTACACCTTC
v_call: TRBV5-4; d_call: TRBD2; clone_size: few; cdr3_length: 17; j_call: TRBJ2-7; cdr3_aa: CASSLFGTSGRTYEQYF; cdr3_nt: TGTGCCAGCAGCTTGTTTGGGACTAGCGGGAGAACCTACGAGCAGTACTTC
v_call: TRBV18; d_call: .; clone_size: few; cdr3_length: 14; j_call: TRBJ2-2; cdr3_aa: CASSPRGNGGELFF; cdr3_nt: TGTGCCAGCTCACCACGCGGAAATGGCGGGGAGCTGTTTTTT
v_call: TRBV19; d_call: .; clone_size: .; cdr3_length: 15; j_call: TRBJ1-5; cdr3_aa: CASSIRMVLNQPQHF; cdr3_nt: TGTGCCAGTAGTATACGTATGGTCCTCAATCAGCCCCAGCATTTT
v_call: TRBV30; d_call: .; clone_size: .; cdr3_length: 12; j_call: TRBJ1-2; cdr3_aa: CAWSVGGDGYTF; cdr3_nt: TGTGCCTGGAGTGTTGGGGGTGACGGCTACACCTTC